This T cell receptor beta chain was obtained from a study of identical twins. The V and J ends lost 6 bases and 3 bases, in that order; junction bases with no gene match: 7. The CDR3 loop spans 13 amino acids. Germline CDR1 reads DFQATT; CDR2 reads SNEGSKA (reference sequence). In TCRdb, the 5' RACE reads were re-called with MiXCR into one record per CDR3 protein. The sample has about 470,000 distinct CDR3 sequences; approximately 24% are singletons. This clonotype was seen a few times. The antigen is not known. Study-wide results and limits: In cord blood, abundant beta clonotypes had fewer insertions; memory showed no trend. Models came in too low on out-of-frame TCR alpha sharing in monozygotic twins.

A further study also used this sample, focusing on T cells expressing NK-cell markers.

Sequencing was performed on CD4+ T cells sorted from blood. The rearrangement links TRBV20-1 to TRBJ1-2; TRBD1 aligns across 7 bases. The clonotype comes from a woman younger than 35 in good health. The CDR3 bases are TGCAGTGCACCTCGACAGGGATACTATGGCTACACCTTC. Amino acid sequence: CSAPRQGYYGYTF.